These T cell receptor beta chains were read from a single sample in a study of T cells in Graves' hyperthyroidism and ophthalmopathy. MiXCR, applied by TCRdb to the multiplex PCR reads, yields one record per CDR3 protein. The repertoire consists of 250,000 or so distinct CDR3 sequences, with 15% occurring once and the leading ten covering 30%. The sequenced sample consisted of blood. Receptors were obtained from a woman between 45 and 65 years old with Graves' hyperthyroidism that later progressed to Graves' ophthalmopathy. The CDR3 runs from the conserved cysteine through the conserved F or W. D genes are given only for firm matches. Some rows mark clone size as missing; the rest say once, few, many or name a class of expanded clone.

j_call: TRBJ2-7; v_call: TRBV7-8; d_call: -; clone_size: many; cdr3_aa: CASSLARVPHSSYEQYF; cdr3_nt: TGTGCCAGCAGCTTAGCGCGCGTCCCCCATTCATCCTACGAGCAGTACTTC
j_call: TRBJ1-3; v_call: TRBV12-3/TRBV12-4; d_call: -; clone_size: few; cdr3_aa: CASTLRNTIYF; cdr3_nt: TGTGCCAGCACCCTACGAAACACCATATATTTT
j_call: TRBJ1-6; v_call: TRBV27; d_call: TRBD1; clone_size: many; cdr3_aa: CASRPPGQGPSPLHF; cdr3_nt: TGTGCCAGCAGACCTCCGGGACAGGGACCTTCACCCCTCCACTTT
j_call: TRBJ2-7; v_call: TRBV15; d_call: -; clone_size: -; cdr3_aa: CATSPERGISEQYF; cdr3_nt: TGTGCCACCAGCCCCGAAAGGGGGATCAGCGAGCAGTACTTC
j_call: TRBJ1-1; v_call: TRBV10-3; d_call: -; clone_size: few; cdr3_aa: CAISVSDEGTEAFF; cdr3_nt: TGTGCCATCAGTGTTTCCGATGAGGGAACTGAAGCTTTCTTT
j_call: TRBJ1-2; v_call: TRBV19; d_call: -; clone_size: -; cdr3_aa: CASTPEGGDYGYTF; cdr3_nt: TGTGCCAGTACCCCGGAAGGCGGCGACTATGGCTACACCTTC
j_call: TRBJ2-1; v_call: TRBV3-1; d_call: TRBD2; clone_size: -; cdr3_aa: CASSQERGSFNEQFF; cdr3_nt: TGTGCCAGCAGCCAAGAGCGCGGGAGTTTCAATGAGCAGTTCTTC
j_call: TRBJ1-4; v_call: TRBV7-8; d_call: TRBD1; clone_size: few; cdr3_aa: CASSFPDRANEKLFF; cdr3_nt: TGTGCCAGCAGCTTTCCGGACAGGGCTAATGAAAAACTGTTTTTT
j_call: TRBJ1-2; v_call: TRBV6-1; d_call: -; clone_size: many; cdr3_aa: CASSEARVEGYTF; cdr3_nt: TGTGCCAGCAGTGAAGCCAGGGTCGAAGGCTACACCTTC
j_call: TRBJ1-1; v_call: TRBV3-1; d_call: TRBD1; clone_size: few; cdr3_aa: CASSQAFYPGQASNTEAFF; cdr3_nt: TGTGCCAGCAGCCAAGCTTTCTATCCGGGACAGGCATCGAACACTGAAGCTTTCTTT
j_call: TRBJ1-1; v_call: TRBV3-1; d_call: -; clone_size: many; cdr3_aa: CASSQDLATPGAFF; cdr3_nt: TGTGCCAGCAGCCAAGATCTGGCCACCCCCGGGGCTTTCTTT
j_call: TRBJ2-3; v_call: TRBV18; d_call: -; clone_size: many; cdr3_aa: CASSVRRPDTQYF; cdr3_nt: TGTGCCAGCTCCGTCCGTCGCCCCGATACGCAGTATTTT
j_call: TRBJ2-5; v_call: TRBV11-1; d_call: TRBD2; clone_size: -; cdr3_aa: CASSMVGSGGETQYF; cdr3_nt: TGTGCCAGCAGCATGGTTGGTAGCGGGGGGGAGACCCAGTACTTC
j_call: TRBJ2-1; v_call: TRBV3-1; d_call: TRBD2; clone_size: many; cdr3_aa: CASSHPLAGRSYNEQFF; cdr3_nt: TGTGCCAGCAGCCACCCACTAGCGGGGAGGTCCTACAATGAGCAGTTCTTC
j_call: TRBJ1-6; v_call: TRBV20-1; d_call: -; clone_size: -; cdr3_aa: CSARPNSYNSPLHF; cdr3_nt: TGCAGTGCTAGGCCGAACTCCTATAATTCACCCCTCCACTTT
j_call: TRBJ2-7; v_call: TRBV20-1; d_call: -; clone_size: -; cdr3_aa: CSARDGGRSYEQYF; cdr3_nt: TGCAGTGCTAGAGATGGGGGGAGATCCTACGAGCAGTACTTC
j_call: TRBJ2-7; v_call: TRBV7-6; d_call: TRBD1; clone_size: -; cdr3_aa: CASSPGQGNEQYF; cdr3_nt: TGTGCCAGCAGCCCAGGACAGGGGAACGAGCAGTACTTC
j_call: TRBJ1-6; v_call: TRBV20-1; d_call: -; clone_size: -; cdr3_aa: CSARRRSPLHF; cdr3_nt: TGCAGTGCTAGACGTCGTTCACCCCTCCACTTT
j_call: TRBJ1-3; v_call: TRBV15; d_call: -; clone_size: once; cdr3_aa: CATSRDPGASGNTIYF; cdr3_nt: TGTGCCACCAGCAGGGACCCGGGAGCCTCTGGAAACACCATATATTTT
j_call: TRBJ2-3; v_call: TRBV29-1; d_call: TRBD1; clone_size: few; cdr3_aa: CSVVGSGGGTDTQYF; cdr3_nt: TGCAGCGTTGTGGGTTCAGGGGGCGGCACAGATACGCAGTATTTT
j_call: TRBJ2-7; v_call: TRBV5-1; d_call: -; clone_size: few; cdr3_aa: CASSIQPDSYYEQYF; cdr3_nt: TGCGCCAGCTCTATCCAACCGGACAGCTATTACGAGCAGTACTTC
j_call: TRBJ2-1; v_call: TRBV5-4; d_call: -; clone_size: few; cdr3_aa: CASSLYEGNNEQFF; cdr3_nt: TGTGCCAGCAGCTTGTACGAGGGAAACAATGAGCAGTTCTTC
j_call: TRBJ1-6; v_call: TRBV5-5; d_call: TRBD1; clone_size: few; cdr3_aa: CASSFLDRDNSPLHF; cdr3_nt: TGTGCCAGCAGCTTCCTAGACAGGGATAATTCACCCCTCCACTTT
j_call: TRBJ1-5; v_call: TRBV10-3; d_call: -; clone_size: many; cdr3_aa: CAIKGGGSNQPQHF; cdr3_nt: TGTGCCATCAAGGGGGGGGGGAGCAATCAGCCCCAGCATTTT
j_call: TRBJ1-1; v_call: TRBV19; d_call: -; clone_size: many; cdr3_aa: CASTEGMGGPEAFF; cdr3_nt: TGTGCCAGTACCGAGGGGATGGGTGGTCCTGAAGCTTTCTTT
j_call: TRBJ1-5; v_call: TRBV3-1; d_call: -; clone_size: few; cdr3_aa: CASSQDAAGVGWPQHF; cdr3_nt: TGTGCCAGCAGCCAAGATGCCGCGGGTGTTGGATGGCCCCAGCATTTT
j_call: TRBJ2-5; v_call: TRBV25-1; d_call: TRBD1; clone_size: few; cdr3_aa: CASSEFGSGQGRHHETQYF; cdr3_nt: TGTGCCAGCAGTGAATTTGGGTCGGGACAGGGACGCCACCACGAGACCCAGTACTTC